This T cell receptor beta chain is drawn from a study of T cells after yellow fever vaccination. Study-level points and caveats: Bulk-population clonotypes that are abundant could appear as contaminants in FACS-sorted repertoires.

J lost 3 bases, V lost 2 bases, and 12 bases had no gene match. Germline V gene lookup returns CDR1 SGHRS and CDR2 YFSETQ. This CDR3 comprises 17 residues. This clonotype was observed at least ten times. The antigen is undetermined. One entry per CDR3 protein, called by TCRdb with MiXCR from the 5' RACE reads. Altogether about 160,000 distinct CDR3 sequences are present, around 7.3% being singletons, with the ten largest covering around 2.3%. This sample comprised CD4+ T cells sorted from PBMCs, obtained 5 days after the first yellow fever vaccination. The chain is built from TRBV5-1 and TRBJ1-1, with 8 bases that match TRBD1. This clonotype was obtained from a man aged 18 to 35 who received the YFV17D yellow fever vaccine. The CDR3 sequence: CASSLGPPGGFYTEAFF. As DNA, the CDR3 is TGCGCCAGCAGCTTAGGCCCTCCAGGGGGCTTTTACACTGAAGCTTTCTTT.